The entry below gives a single T cell receptor beta chain sequence along with its context. Its antigen is still unknown. This sample was included in a study of T cells in Graves' hyperthyroidism and ophthalmopathy. Findings of the study overall: Most clonotypes expanded in the thyroid (above 0.001) were also present in blood.

Patients aged 18 to 65 had newly diagnosed hyperthyroidism lasting under 2 months. Clinical symptoms, serum thyroxine and TRAb, thyroid ultrasound and orbital computed tomography were used for the diagnoses. Researchers amplified the TCR beta CDR3 regions from RNA transcripts. First-round RT-PCR of the TCR CDR3 relied on the HTBI primer set. TCRdb re-analysed the multiplex PCR reads in MiXCR, keeping a single row per CDR3 protein. Among about 290,000 distinct CDR3 sequences listed, roughly 13% were seen once. This CDR3 region has 16 residues. The germline CDR1 and CDR2 sequences are LNHNV and YYDKDF (reference sequence). Trimming cost V 0 bases and J 0 bases, with 6 bases left between them.

The chain is built from TRBV15 and TRBJ2-6; D unclear. Material for sequencing was blood. The sequence was obtained from a woman between 40 and 50 years old with Graves' hyperthyroidism. Written as DNA, the CDR3 is TGTGCCACCAGCAGAGATATCGGCTCTGGGGCCAACGTCCTGACTTTC. Amino acid sequence: CATSRDIGSGANVLTF. Based on the CDR3 plus reference TRBV15 and TRBJ2-6, the full variable domain is DAMVIQNPRYQVTQFGKPVTLSCSQTLNHNVMYWYQQKSSQAPKLLFHYYDKDFNNEADTPDNFQSRRPNTSFCFLDIRSPGLGDTAMYLCATSRDIGSGANVLTFGAGSRLTVL.